Following are 27 T cell receptor beta chains from one sample sequenced in a study of blood T cell repertoires in COVID-19. TCRdb's copy holds only in-frame clones and misses some; the assay was immunoSEQ multiplex PCR. The profile covers tens of thousands of clones, with about 80% appearing a single time and around 21% taken by the ten largest. The specimen was peripheral blood. Source of these receptors: a woman of 80 years or more with acute or convalescent COVID-19.

This clone was seen at least ten times. The chain joins TRBV5-1 to TRBJ2-7; 9 bases map to TRBD2. The J segment lost 1 base and the V segment lost 5 bases, leaving 7 bases of the junction unmatched. The germline V gene encodes CDR1 SGHRS and CDR2 YFSETQ. The CDR3 runs 15 residues. CDR3 DNA sequence: TGCGCCAGCAGGGAGCTAGCGGGGATATCCTACGAGCAGTACTTC. Amino acid sequence: CASRELAGISYEQYF. Looking up the rest from reference TRBV5-1 and TRBJ2-7 gives the full variable domain: KAGVTQTPRYLIKTRGQQVTLSCSPISGHRSVSWYQQTPGQGLQFLFEYFSETQRNKGNFPGRFSGRQFSNSRSEMNVSTLELGDSALYLCASRELAGISYEQYFGPGTRLTVT.

The chain joins TRBV5-4 to TRBJ2-1; maybe TRBD2 (6 bases). Per germline, CDR1 SGHNT and CDR2 YYREEE (reference sequence). V lost 3 bases to trimming and J lost 0 bases, with 19 bases between them. The CDR3 covers 18 residues. The CDR3: CASSSLTRLVNSYNEQFF. CDR3 in DNA: TGTGCCAGCAGCTCCCTCACAAGACTAGTGAACTCCTACAATGAGCAGTTCTTC.

This sequence joins TRBV4-1 and TRBJ2-2, with 8 bases fitting TRBD1. The CDR3 is 16 residues long. V shed 3 bases, J shed 0 bases, and the junction held 3 bases outside the gene matches. Germline assignment: CDR1 MGHRA and CDR2 YSYEKL. The CDR3 sequence: CASSHPGGANTGELFF. The CDR3 bases are TGCGCCAGCAGCCATCCAGGGGGCGCGAACACCGGGGAGCTGTTTTTT.

V and J are TRBV6-5 and TRBJ2-5, with a tentative D call TRBD1 (6 bases). Germline CDR1 reads MNHEY; CDR2 reads SVGAGI. Trimming shortened V by 0 bases and J by 4 bases, and 15 bases separated the two germline ends. CDR3 length equals 16 residues. The CDR3 region has the DNA TGTGCCAGCAGTTACTCGGGATTGAGGGGGAGAGAGACCCAGTACTTC. Its protein is CASSYSGLRGRETQYF.

This clone was detected a few times. The genes are TRBV5-4 and TRBJ2-2; 10 bases agree with TRBD1. The CDR3 is 16 amino acids. Trimming at V came to 4 bases and at J to 1 base, leaving 4 bases not matched to a gene. In germline, CDR1 is SGHNT, CDR2 YYREEE (reference sequence). In nucleotides, the CDR3 is TGTGCCAGCAGCCCAGGGGACAGGGGGAACACCGGGGAGCTGTTTTTT. Protein: CASSPGDRGNTGELFF.

V and J are TRBV3-1 (or the pseudogene TRBV3-2) and TRBJ2-7; TRBD2 aligns across 13 bases. From germline, CDR1 is LGHDT and CDR2 YNNKEL (reference sequence). The ends lost 4 bases at V and 5 bases at J; junction bases unmatched: 8. The CDR3 extends over 16 amino acids. This chain's CDR3 is CASSRLAGGTGHEQYF. The DNA of the CDR3 is TGTGCCAGCAGCCGACTAGCGGGGGGCACGGGCCACGAGCAGTACTTC.

The chain joins TRBV30 to TRBJ1-4, with D possibly being TRBD1 (5 bases). Germline CDR1 and CDR2: GTSNPN and SVGIG (reference sequence). Trimming left V 0 bases short and J 2 bases short, with 10 bases between. The CDR3 contains 15 residues. Here the CDR3 reads CAWSVRGGTNEKLFF. Written as DNA, the CDR3 is TGTGCCTGGAGTGTACGGGGGGGGACTAATGAAAAACTGTTTTTT.

CDR3 protein: CASSKDRGVGYEQYF. The CDR3 nucleotides are TGTGCCAGCAGCAAGGACAGGGGCGTAGGGTACGAGCAGTACTTC. V and J are TRBV5-4 and TRBJ2-7; TRBD1 aligns across 9 bases. After removal of 4 bases from V and 4 bases from J, the junction contained 9 bases not matched to a gene. In germline, CDR1 is SGHNT, CDR2 YYREEE (reference sequence). This CDR3 is 15 amino acids long.

This clone was observed a single time. V is TRBV3-1 (or the pseudogene TRBV3-2) and J is TRBJ2-4, with D perhaps matching TRBD1 (6 bases). Trimming pared 3 bases from V and 3 bases from J, leaving 6 bases between. The CDR3 consists of 13 residues. Germline lookup yields CDR1 LGHDT and CDR2 YNNKEL (reference sequence). The CDR3 DNA is TGTGCCAGCAGCCAGGGACACAAAAACATTCAGTACTTC. This gives the protein CASSQGHKNIQYF.

The V gene is TRBV6-5, the J gene TRBJ2-3, with 9 bases aligning to TRBD1. J lost 4 bases, V lost 6 bases, and 8 bases had no gene match. The germline V gene encodes CDR1 MNHEY and CDR2 SVGAGI. The CDR3 extends over 15 amino acids. The DNA of the CDR3 is TGTGCCAGCAGCCCACAGGGGGCCGCGGCAGATACGCAGTATTTT. Protein sequence: CASSPQGAAADTQYF.

The chain joins TRBV15 to TRBJ1-2; the match to TRBD1 covers 7 bases. Germline V gives CDR1 LNHNV, CDR2 YYDKDF (reference sequence). Germline trimming cut 2 bases from V and 7 bases from J; bases unmatched to any gene: 7. CDR3 size: 14 residues. In DNA, the CDR3 is TGTGCCACCAGCAGACTGGACAGGATTATTGGCTACACCTTC. Its translation: CATSRLDRIIGYTF.

The rearrangement uses TRBV2 and TRBJ2-7, with D unclear. Germline V gene data show CDR1 as SNHLY and CDR2 as FYNNEI. The CDR3 runs to 13 residues. V lost 1 base to trimming and J lost 3 bases, with 7 bases between them. The CDR3 protein is CASSEVEFYEQYF. CDR3 bases: TGTGCCAGCAGTGAAGTGGAGTTCTACGAGCAGTACTTC.

The chain employs TRBV6-6 and TRBJ1-1, with D unresolved. Germline CDR1 reads MNHNY; CDR2 reads SVGAGI (reference sequence). With 4 bases removed from V and 1 base from J, the gap between germline ends came to 7 bases. This CDR3 comprises 13 residues. This CDR3 reads CASSSHENTEAFF. The CDR3 DNA sequence: TGTGCCAGCAGTTCACACGAGAACACTGAAGCTTTCTTT.

The chain combines TRBV19 with TRBJ1-6; D uncertain. The CDR3 loop spans 14 amino acids. Germline CDR1 LNHDA, CDR2 SQIVND (reference sequence). V dropped 4 bases and J dropped 6 bases, with 10 bases sitting between them. The CDR3 sequence: CASSTGNLNSPLHF. The CDR3 coding sequence is TGTGCCAGTAGTACCGGGAACCTTAATTCACCCCTCCACTTT.

Written as DNA, the CDR3 is TGTGCCATCTCAAGGACTAGCGGGATAGCCGGAGATACGCAGTATTTT. This sequence encodes CAISRTSGIAGDTQYF. The chain links TRBV10-3 to TRBJ2-3; 12 bases fit TRBD2. The V and J ends lost 8 bases and 5 bases, in that order; junction bases with no gene match: 11. The germline CDR1 and CDR2 sequences are ENHRY and SYGVKD. CDR3 length equals 16 residues.

This sequence joins TRBV2 and TRBJ2-3; TRBD1 matches at 8 bases. The length of the CDR3 is 15 residues. The germline V gene encodes CDR1 SNHLY and CDR2 FYNNEI. The trim removed 6 bases at V and 2 bases at J, leaving 7 bases unmatched. CDR3 sequence: CASRQGGVVTDTQYF. Here the CDR3 DNA reads TGTGCCAGCAGACAGGGGGGAGTGGTCACAGATACGCAGTATTTT.

The V gene is TRBV30, the J gene TRBJ2-5; possible D gene TRBD2, 5 bases. The V gene lost 4 bases and the J gene lost 3 bases, with 12 bases spanning the gap. CDR1 is GTSNPN and CDR2 is SVGIG in the germline V gene (reference sequence). This CDR3 has 13 amino acids. The CDR3 coding sequence is TGTGCCTGGATAGGGTGGGGAGAAGAGACCCAGTACTTC. Translating it yields CAWIGWGEETQYF. Drawing the rest from reference TRBV30 and TRBJ2-5, the complete variable domain is SQTIHQWPATLVQPVGSPLSLECTVEGTSNPNLYWYRQAAGRGLQLLFYSVGIGQISSEVPQNLSASRPQDRQFILSSKKLLLSDSGFYLCAWIGWGEETQYFGPGTRLLVL.

As concerns this clone: Other DNA sequences within the sample encode an identical CDR3. The chain combines TRBV7-8 with TRBJ1-5; D not certain. V lost 1 base and J lost 4, with 8 bases in between. The CDR3 runs 14 residues. From germline, CDR1 is SGHVS and CDR2 FQNEAQ. The CDR3 region has the DNA TGTGCCAGCAGCTTAGGTTCGGGGAATCAGCCCCAGCATTTT. It translates to CASSLGSGNQPQHF.

This chain connects TRBV27 to TRBJ1-2, with 9 bases aligning to TRBD1. From germline, CDR1 is MNHEY and CDR2 SMNVEV (reference sequence). The CDR3 runs to 16 residues. The V gene end was trimmed by 8 bases and the J gene end by 6 bases; junction bases not matched to a gene: 16. The CDR3 DNA follows: TGTGCCAGCGGGGAATACAGGACAGGGGATAGGAATGGCTACACCTTC. It specifies CASGEYRTGDRNGYTF.

The chain couples TRBV7-2 to TRBJ2-7; 7 bases are a match to TRBD2. The CDR3 has 14 residues. The V gene's germline CDR1 is SGHTA and CDR2 FQGNSA. V dropped 6 bases and J dropped 2; count of bases not matched to a gene: 7. The CDR3 nucleotides are TGTGCCAGCAGACCCCGGACTAGTGCCTACGAGCAGTACTTC. As protein: CASRPRTSAYEQYF.

The CDR3 DNA reads TGTGCCAGCAGTCGGGACAGGGGGCTGGAGACCCAGTACTTC. This encodes CASSRDRGLETQYF. The chain combines TRBV5-8 with TRBJ2-5; 12 bases map to TRBD1. Germline CDR1 is SGHTS and CDR2 is YDEGEE. The CDR3 sequence is 14 residues long. V dropped 5 bases and J dropped 5; count of bases not matched to a gene: 4.

CDR3 nucleotide sequence: TGCAGTGCTAGTCAGAACAGGCCCTATGGCTACACCTTC. Encoded protein: CSASQNRPYGYTF. V usage is TRBV20-1 and J usage is TRBJ1-2, with a weak D call TRBD1 (5 bases). The germline V and J ends were trimmed by 3 bases and 4 bases, with 12 bases remaining between them. The CDR3 is 13 residues long. Looked up from germline, CDR1 is DFQATT and CDR2 is SNEGSKA (reference sequence).

In its sample, this clone was seen a few times. The chain employs TRBV6-4 and TRBJ1-2; 7 bases align to TRBD1. The CDR3 is made up of 13 amino acids. The V gene's germline CDR1 is MRHNA and CDR2 SNTAGT. The V gene end was trimmed by 9 bases and the J gene end by 3 bases; junction bases not matched to a gene: 7. The CDR3 protein is CASSRGFDYGYTF. In nucleotides, the CDR3 is TGTGCCAGTTCCAGGGGGTTCGACTATGGCTACACCTTC.

V gene TRBV25-1 combines with J gene TRBJ2-2, with D possibly matching TRBD1 (6 bases). The length of the CDR3 is 17 residues. Germline loops: CDR1 MGHDK, CDR2 SYGVNS. V was cut by 4 bases and J by 2 bases, with 17 bases left in between. This CDR3 reads CASSGPYGTPNTGELFF. The CDR3 coding sequence is TGTGCCAGCAGTGGCCCGTACGGGACACCTAACACCGGGGAGCTGTTTTTT.

The chain employs TRBV12-3 or TRBV12-4 and TRBJ2-5; no clear D gene. V was pared by 6 bases and J by 4 bases, with 9 bases between. This CDR3 spans 12 amino acids. The CDR3 DNA is TGTGCCAGCAGCCTATTCGGAGAGACCCAGTACTTC. As protein: CASSLFGETQYF.

The chain links TRBV9 to TRBJ1-2, with D possibly being TRBD1 (5 bases). CDR1 SGDLS and CDR2 YYNGEE come from the germline V gene. The CDR3 contains 12 residues. Deletions cut 0 bases from V and 8 bases from J, with 8 bases between. CDR3 in amino acids: CASSVGGVGYTF. The DNA of the CDR3 is TGTGCCAGCAGCGTAGGGGGGGTAGGCTACACCTTC.

This clone was seen a few times. The chain carries TRBV5-1 and TRBJ2-2; possibly TRBD1 for D (5 bases). The CDR3 is made up of 16 amino acids. Germline lookup yields CDR1 SGHRS and CDR2 YFSETQ. With 2 bases removed from V and 6 bases from J, the gap between germline ends came to 17 bases. The CDR3 protein is CASSFSPWAGSGELFF. The CDR3 region has the DNA TGCGCCAGCAGCTTCTCGCCGTGGGCAGGGTCCGGGGAGCTGTTTTTT.